Following are 21 T cell receptor beta chains from one sample sequenced in a study of Ad26.COV2.S vaccination and SARS-CoV-2 variants. The table came from immunoSEQ multiplex PCR; TCRdb's copy has only in-frame clones and leaves some out. Among 300,000 to 350,000 clones listed, roughly 90% were seen once. Treatment defined: roughly 19 received Ad26.COV2.S at low or high dose, single or two shots; roughly five received placebo; per-sample allocation not given. Each sample was drawn 63 days after the first injection (of vaccine or placebo). The material sequenced was peripheral blood, taken in a trial of Ad26.COV2.S vaccine versus placebo. Receptors were obtained from a person between 18 and 65 years old who received the Ad26.COV2.S COVID-19 vaccine or a placebo.

The rearrangement joins TRBV9 to TRBJ2-2, with TRBD1 matching over 7 bases. The ends lost 0 bases at V and 2 bases at J; junction bases unmatched: 7. CDR3 length: 17 amino acids. The germline V gene has CDR1 SGDLS and CDR2 YYNGEE. The CDR3: CASSVATRGLNTGELFF. As DNA, the CDR3 is TGTGCCAGCAGCGTAGCTACGAGGGGGCTAAACACCGGGGAGCTGTTTTTT.

This clone was observed once. The chain has TRBV18 and TRBJ2-5; the match to TRBD1 covers 7 bases. Germline assignment: CDR1 KGHSH and CDR2 LQKENI. This CDR3 has 15 residues. V lost 3 bases and J lost 1; bases outside the gene matches: 5. CDR3 DNA: TGTGCCAGCTCACCCCCCGGGACAGCCCAAGAGACCCAGTACTTC. This sequence encodes CASSPPGTAQETQYF. The full variable domain, its missing parts supplied by reference TRBV18 and TRBJ2-5, is NAGVMQNPRHLVRRRGQEARLRCSPMKGHSHVYWYRQLPEEGLKFMVYLQKENIIDESGMPKERFSAEFPKEGPSILRIQQVVRGDSAAYFCASSPPGTAQETQYFGPGTRLLVL.

J is TRBJ1-3 and V is TRBV18; 10 bases map to TRBD1. The CDR3 runs 18 residues. CDR1 is KGHSH and CDR2 is LQKENI in the germline V gene. V dropped 5 bases and J dropped 0; count of bases not matched to a gene: 10. The CDR3 coding sequence is TGTGCCAGCTCAGCCGGGACAGGGGCCAGTCTCTCTGGAAACACCATATATTTT. Translated: CASSAGTGASLSGNTIYF.

This rearrangement joins TRBV19 to TRBJ1-3; D is undetermined. The CDR3 runs to 15 residues. Trimming removed 3 bases from V and 1 base from J, with 10 bases in between. Germline V gene sequence: CDR1 LNHDA, CDR2 SQIVND (reference sequence). CDR3 nucleotide sequence: TGTGCCAGTAGTATCGGGGTAGCATCTGGAAACACCATATATTTT. This encodes CASSIGVASGNTIYF. The complete variable domain, with remaining parts taken from reference TRBV19 and TRBJ1-3, reads DGGITQSPKYLFRKEGQNVTLSCEQNLNHDAMYWYRQDPGQGLRLIYYSQIVNDFQKGDIAEGYSVSREKKESFPLTVTSAQKNPTAFYLCASSIGVASGNTIYFGEGSWLTVV.

There are a few counts of this clone. The rearrangement joins TRBV19 to TRBJ1-2, with D hard to call. Trimming removed 3 bases from V and 7 bases from J, with 9 bases in between. CDR3 length equals 12 residues. Germline values: CDR1 LNHDA, CDR2 SQIVND (reference sequence). CDR3 nucleotide sequence: TGTGCCAGTAGTATCAATGCTCTTGGCTACACCTTC. Translating it yields CASSINALGYTF.

The chain links TRBV15 to TRBJ2-3; 8 bases map to TRBD2. The junction had 5 bases not matched to a gene; V was cut back by 4 bases and J by 2 bases. Per germline, CDR1 LNHNV and CDR2 YYDKDF (reference sequence). The CDR3 has 15 residues. The DNA for the CDR3 is TGTGCCACCAGCACTAAACTAGCGGTCACAGATACGCAGTATTTT. Amino acid sequence: CATSTKLAVTDTQYF.

The chain combines TRBV7-3 with TRBJ2-1, with D perhaps TRBD2 (5 bases). Germline CDR1 reads SGHTA; CDR2 reads FQGTGA. Trimming left V 5 bases short and J 0 bases short, with 14 bases between. CDR3 length equals 16 residues. CDR3 region: CASSQSGWSSYNEQFF. The CDR3 DNA sequence: TGTGCCAGCAGCCAATCGGGGTGGAGCTCCTACAATGAGCAGTTCTTC. Full variable domain (rest looked up from reference TRBV7-3 and TRBJ2-1): GAGVSQTPSNKVTEKGKYVELRCDPISGHTALYWYRQSLGQGPEFLIYFQGTGAADDSGLPNDRFFAVRPEGSVSTLKIQRTERGDSAVYLCASSQSGWSSYNEQFFGPGTRLTVL.

The chain employs TRBV3-1 (or the pseudogene TRBV3-2) and TRBJ2-3; maybe TRBD2 (5 bases). The V gene's germline CDR1 is LGHDT and CDR2 YNNKEL (reference sequence). Trimming took off 6 bases at V and 0 bases at J, with 10 bases between the two ends. The CDR3 consists of 14 residues. CDR3 residues: CASRKRSSTDTQYF. CDR3 DNA sequence: TGTGCCAGCAGGAAGCGGAGTAGCACAGATACGCAGTATTTT.

This rearrangement joins TRBV25-1 to TRBJ1-5; D uncertain. Trimming stripped 2 bases from V and 6 bases from J, with 8 bases between. The germline gives CDR1 MGHDK, CDR2 SYGVNS. This CDR3 has 13 residues. DNA for the CDR3: TGTGCCAGCAGTGAAAGGTATGGTCAGCCCCAGCATTTT. It codes for CASSERYGQPQHF.

The chain is built from TRBV6-6 and TRBJ1-6; the D is unclear. Trimming removed 0 bases from V and 8 bases from J, with 5 bases in between. This CDR3 contains 13 residues. Germline CDR1 MNHNY, CDR2 SVGAGI (reference sequence). CDR3 DNA: TGTGCCAGCAGTTACTCGCGGGATTCACCCCTCCACTTT. Protein: CASSYSRDSPLHF.

This sequence joins TRBV6-1 and TRBJ1-4; no definite D call. The CDR3 has 16 amino acids. The ends were cut back, 0 bases at V and 5 bases at J, with 13 bases in the middle. Germline CDR1 reads MNHNS; CDR2 reads SASEGT. CDR3 bases: TGTGCCAGCAGTGAAGCGTCTGGGATAGGGAATGAAAAACTGTTTTTT. Residues: CASSEASGIGNEKLFF.

This chain links TRBV4-3 with TRBJ2-1, with D possibly being TRBD1 (6 bases). V was trimmed by 4 bases and J by 6 bases, leaving 16 bases between them. This CDR3 has 15 residues. The germline gives CDR1 LGHNA, CDR2 YSLEER. CDR3 loop: CASSPQLTGPNEQFF. DNA for the CDR3: TGCGCCAGCAGCCCCCAACTTACAGGGCCCAATGAGCAGTTCTTC.

V and J are TRBV2 and TRBJ1-4; TRBD1 matches 10 bases. The CDR3 spans 16 residues. CDR1 is SNHLY and CDR2 is FYNNEI in the germline V gene. The junction had 8 bases not matched to a gene; V was cut back by 8 bases and J by 2 bases. The CDR3 DNA reads TGTGCCAGCCACTCAACGACAGGGGGCACTAATGAAAAACTGTTTTTT. Translation: CASHSTTGGTNEKLFF.

The genes are TRBV4-3 and TRBJ1-2, with D tentatively TRBD1 (6 bases). Germline V gives CDR1 LGHNA, CDR2 YSLEER. Trimming shortened V by 3 bases and J by 4 bases, and 15 bases separated the two germline ends. The CDR3 has 15 amino acids. In DNA form, the CDR3 reads TGCGCCAGCAGCCACAGGGGAAAGGCGATCTATGGCTACACCTTC. This encodes CASSHRGKAIYGYTF.

The chain uses TRBV29-1 and TRBJ2-1, with D perhaps matching TRBD2 (5 bases). The V end was cut by 4 bases, the J end by 6 bases, with 19 bases between. CDR3 size: 15 residues. Per the germline V gene, CDR1 is SQVTM and CDR2 is ANQGSEA. CDR3 coding DNA: TGCAGCGTTGGGGGTGCGGGCGGGTACTCCAATGAGCAGTTCTTC. This gives the protein CSVGGAGGYSNEQFF.

This chain connects TRBV7-8 to TRBJ2-5; 7 bases fit TRBD2. The CDR3 is 16 residues long. Germline CDR1 and CDR2: SGHVS and FQNEAQ. Losses at the gene ends were 5 bases for V and 7 bases for J; bases not matched to a gene: 16. DNA of the CDR3: TGTGCCAGCAGCCATCAAAGCGGGCGGGGGAGTGGGACCCAGTACTTC. Translated: CASSHQSGRGSGTQYF.

The V call is TRBV5-8, the J call TRBJ1-2, with D hard to call. Germline lookup yields CDR1 SGHTS and CDR2 YDEGEE. CDR3 size: 15 residues. Trimming shortened V by 0 bases and J by 2 bases, and 11 bases separated the two germline ends. The CDR3 DNA follows: TGTGCCAGCAGCTTGGAGGCCACAGTCAACTATGGCTACACCTTC. Encoded protein: CASSLEATVNYGYTF.

The CDR3 is CASSLYRVPLYGYTF. CDR3 DNA: TGTGCCAGCAGCTTATACAGGGTGCCCCTCTATGGCTACACCTTC. The genes are TRBV7-8 and TRBJ1-2; D possibly corresponds to TRBD1 (6 bases). Germline V gene data show CDR1 as SGHVS and CDR2 as FQNEAQ. V was clipped by 2 bases and J by 4 bases, with 14 bases between them. The CDR3 length is 15 residues.

The chain employs TRBV5-1 and TRBJ2-2; 7 bases fit TRBD1. The CDR3 is 17 residues long. Germline V gene sequence: CDR1 SGHRS, CDR2 YFSETQ. The V gene end was trimmed by 7 bases and the J gene end by 4 bases; junction bases not matched to a gene: 16. CDR3 in DNA: TGCGCCAGCGGCGATAAATCGGGGACAGCTGGCACCGGGGAGCTGTTTTTT. Translation gives CASGDKSGTAGTGELFF.

The chain joins TRBV24-1 to TRBJ2-2; tentative D call: TRBD1 (5 bases). The CDR3 length is 16 residues. The V gene lost 5 bases and the J gene lost 4 bases, with 16 bases spanning the gap. Germline CDR1 is KGHDR and CDR2 is SFDVKD. CDR3 bases: TGTGCCACCAGTGCCGGATCTGGGGCCCTCACCGGGGAGCTGTTTTTT. It codes for CATSAGSGALTGELFF.

The chain couples TRBV6-2 or TRBV6-3 to TRBJ1-2, with 7 bases fitting TRBD1. Germline values: CDR1 MNHEY, CDR2 SVGEGT. The CDR3 has 17 amino acids. With V trimmed by 2 bases and J by 0 bases, 9 bases remained unmatched. The CDR3 nucleotides read TGTGCCAGCAGTTACAGGTCGACAGGGTATGCTAACTATGGCTACACCTTC. Residues: CASSYRSTGYANYGYTF.